These T cell receptor beta chains were read from a single sample in a study of CD8 T cells in ankylosing spondylitis. MiXCR, run by TCRdb on the 5' RACE reads, gives a single entry per CDR3 protein. Counted here are about 220,000 distinct CDR3 sequences, around 25% occurring once; the ten biggest clones make up 5% to 8%. Source material: blood, either unsorted or a sorted T cell fraction (not recorded which). The receptors originated from a male donor with ankylosing spondylitis or in good health (not recorded which). Both conserved end residues are trimmed from each CDR3. The D gene is left open where the match is weak.

d_call j_call v_call cdr3_aa
TRBD1 TRBJ1-5 TRBV24-1 ATSSTGPGPQH
NA TRBJ2-1 TRBV12-3/TRBV12-4 ASRWSGSYNEQF
NA TRBJ2-3 TRBV29-1 SVIRGSTDTQY
TRBD2 TRBJ2-7 TRBV6-1 ASRFGRGAYEQY
NA TRBJ1-1 TRBV12-3/TRBV12-4 ASSLGGSGTEAF
TRBD2 TRBJ2-7 TRBV12-3/TRBV12-4 TSSFTLGSREASYEQY
NA TRBJ2-3 TRBV7-2 ASRRERGTDTQY
NA TRBJ2-7 TRBV28 ASKSRVVGYEQY
TRBD2 TRBJ2-5 TRBV4-3 ASSQIAGVETQY
TRBD2 TRBJ2-1 TRBV5-1 ASSLLAGAGNEQF
NA TRBJ2-5 TRBV5-1 ASSSPSQETQY
TRBD2 TRBJ2-1 TRBV9 ASSRTSETNEQF
NA TRBJ2-2 TRBV20-1 SARVSRPSYTGELF
NA TRBJ2-5 TRBV3-1 ASSLLSETQY
NA TRBJ1-1 TRBV9 ASSVNVNTEAF
TRBD2 TRBJ2-3 TRBV5-6 ASSRGLSTDTQY
NA TRBJ2-2 TRBV29-1 SVEGAGELF
NA TRBJ2-7 TRBV4-1 ASSQELGPSHEQY
TRBD1 TRBJ2-3 TRBV20-1 SARDVRQGQGTQY
NA TRBJ1-2 TRBV20-1 SARQGLGYGYT